These T cell receptor beta chains were read from a single sample in a study of radiotherapy plus CTLA-4 blockade in lung cancer. TCRdb's table, derived via immunoSEQ multiplex PCR, lists solely in-frame clones and lacks some. The sample lists 75,000 to 100,000 clones, around 90% occurring once. Sequenced material: peripheral blood, taken from a patient treated with radiotherapy plus ipilimumab. The receptors stem from a human donor with non-small cell lung cancer that progressed on radiotherapy plus ipilimumab. Each CDR3 is given with its conserved first and last residue. The D gene is left open where the match is weak. Clone size is given for some rows only: seen once, a few or many times, or a class if the clone is expanded.

V,D,size,J,DNA,CDR3
TRBV5-4,TRBD1,.,TRBJ2-3,TGTGCCAGCAGCAGGGGTTTGGGGACAGCCACCACAGATACGCAGTATTTT,CASSRGLGTATTDTQYF
TRBV7-2,.,.,TRBJ1-2,TGTGCCAGCAGCCAAGGGTCCAGCTATGGCTACACCTTC,CASSQGSSYGYTF
TRBV11-3,.,.,TRBJ2-5,TGTGCCAGCAGCTTAGGAGAGACCCAGTACTTC,CASSLGETQYF
TRBV11-3,.,.,TRBJ2-5,TGTGCCAGCAGCCCCCTCGCCGGGTGGGGTATGGAGACCCAGTACTTC,CASSPLAGWGMETQYF
TRBV7-6,.,few,TRBJ1-4,TGTGCCAGCAGCTTAAGGCATGGGGCTGGGGAAAAACTGTTTTTT,CASSLRHGAGEKLFF
TRBV11-3,.,.,TRBJ2-7,TGTGCCAGCAGCTTAGCTCTAGCGTACGAGCAGTACTTC,CASSLALAYEQYF
TRBV4-2,TRBD2,.,TRBJ2-3,TGTGCCAGCAGCCAAGGTGAACTAGCGGGTGGGGATACGCAGTATTTT,CASSQGELAGGDTQYF
TRBV11-2,.,.,TRBJ2-7,TGTGCCAGCGCAGTAGGGGCAGCCACCTCCTACGAGCAGTACTTC,CASAVGAATSYEQYF
TRBV30,.,.,TRBJ2-1,TGTGCCTGGAGAGGGTGGGGGTACTACAATGAGCAGTTCTTC,CAWRGWGYYNEQFF
TRBV5-1,TRBD1,.,TRBJ2-7,TGCGCCAGCAGCTGGGACAGGGGTACCTACGAGCAGTACTTC,CASSWDRGTYEQYF
TRBV5-4,TRBD2,.,TRBJ2-5,TGTGCCAGCAGCTCGGAGGGACTAGCGGGCCAAGAGACCCAGTACTTC,CASSSEGLAGQETQYF
TRBV30,TRBD2,.,TRBJ2-1,TGTGCCTTAAACCTGGGGAGGGGCTCCTACAATGAGCAGTTCTTC,CALNLGRGSYNEQFF
TRBV19,.,few,TRBJ2-7,TGTGCCAGTAGCGTGGCGGGCGTCTCCTACGAGCAGTACTTC,CASSVAGVSYEQYF
TRBV9,.,.,TRBJ2-2,TGTGCCAGCAGCGTAGGAAGCGGGCTCCCCACCGGGGAGCTGTTTTTT,CASSVGSGLPTGELFF
TRBV7-9,.,.,TRBJ2-5,TGTGCCAGCAGCTCCCACAGGGGAGGAGAGACCCAGTACTTC,CASSSHRGGETQYF
TRBV4-1,TRBD2,.,TRBJ2-3,TGCGCCAGCAGCCAAGATTTTCAAGCGGGAAACGTGGATACGCAGTATTTT,CASSQDFQAGNVDTQYF
TRBV5-1,.,.,TRBJ2-7,TGCGCCAGCAGCTCTGAGCTGAGCTCCTACGAGCAGTACTTC,CASSSELSSYEQYF
TRBV7-6,.,.,TRBJ2-1,TGTGCCAGCAGCGCGAGGACTAACAATGAGCAGTTCTTC,CASSARTNNEQFF
TRBV23-1,.,.,TRBJ2-7,TGCGCCAGCAGTCAATCCAGACAGTGGGAGCAGTACTTC,CASSQSRQWEQYF
TRBV7-6,.,.,TRBJ2-1,TGTGCCAGCAGCCATCCCCGAGGGAGTTCCCTAGGGAGTGAGCAGTTCTTC,CASSHPRGSSLGSEQFF
TRBV10-3,.,.,TRBJ1-1,TGTGCCATCGAAACTCTTTGGACCGAACAGGATGCCTGTGAAGCTTTCTTT,CAIETLWTEQDACEAFF
TRBV18,TRBD2,.,TRBJ2-1,TGTGCCAGCTCACCACCTCGAGCGGGAACTTACAATGAGCAGTTCTTC,CASSPPRAGTYNEQFF
TRBV9,.,.,TRBJ2-6,TGTGCCAGCAGCGTAGCTAGCAGTCCTGGGGCCAACGTCCTGACTTTC,CASSVASSPGANVLTF
TRBV5-1,TRBD2,once,TRBJ2-7,TGCGCCAGCAGCCGGATCGGGGGGGACTACGAGCAGTACTTC,CASSRIGGDYEQYF
TRBV7-9,TRBD1,.,TRBJ2-7,TGTGCCAGCAGACAGGCGGGACAGGGGTCCTACGAGCAGTACTTC,CASRQAGQGSYEQYF
TRBV9,.,.,TRBJ2-7,TGTGCCAGCAGCCCGCGGGGATCGAGTGGATACGAGCAGTACTTC,CASSPRGSSGYEQYF
TRBV27,TRBD1,.,TRBJ1-3,TGTGCCAGCAGTCTCAAAGGGACAGGGGGTTTGGGAAACACCATATATTTT,CASSLKGTGGLGNTIYF
TRBV6-5,.,.,TRBJ1-2,TGTGCCAGCAGTTACTCCGGGGGCGGCTATGGCTACACCTTC,CASSYSGGGYGYTF
TRBV5-4,TRBD2,once,TRBJ2-7,TGTGCCAGCAGCTTGGGACTAGCCGAGCAGTACTTC,CASSLGLAEQYF
TRBV27,.,.,TRBJ2-7,TGTGCCAGCAGTTCCTGGCGGGACAACACCTACGAGCAGTACTTC,CASSSWRDNTYEQYF
TRBV9,.,.,TRBJ2-3,TGTGCCAGCAGCGTGTTAGGGACAGATACGCAGTATTTT,CASSVLGTDTQYF
TRBV5-1,TRBD1,.,TRBJ1-1,TGCGCCAGCAGCTCTCGACAGGGGGCGGAAGCTTTCTTT,CASSSRQGAEAFF
TRBV29-1,TRBD1,.,TRBJ2-7,TGCAGCGTTGAAGCCGAGACAGGGGGCTACTACGAGCAGTACTTC,CSVEAETGGYYEQYF
TRBV11-2,.,.,TRBJ2-7,TGTGCCAGCAGCTCACCAGGGGCCGGGGAGAACGAGCAGTACTTC,CASSSPGAGENEQYF
TRBV7-9,.,.,TRBJ2-2,TGTGCCAGCAGCTTAGGGACCACGAACACCGGGGAGCTGTTTTTT,CASSLGTTNTGELFF
TRBV15,TRBD2,.,TRBJ2-3,TGTGCCACCAGCAGAGATATTAGCGGGAGGGCCATTGCAGATACGCAGTATTTT,CATSRDISGRAIADTQYF
TRBV11-2,TRBD2,.,TRBJ2-7,TGTGCCAGCAGCTTCGGGGCGGGAGTCCAATACGAGCTGTACTTC,CASSFGAGVQYELYF
TRBV6-6,.,.,TRBJ2-5,TGTGCCAGCAGTTTAAGGACAGCAAAACAAGAGACCCAGTACTTC,CASSLRTAKQETQYF
TRBV27,.,.,TRBJ2-2,TGTGCCAGCAGTTTGCTGGCGAACACCGGGGAGCTGTTTTTT,CASSLLANTGELFF
TRBV29-1,.,.,TRBJ2-3,TGCAGCGTTGCAGTGGGCCCAGATACGCAGTATTTT,CSVAVGPDTQYF
TRBV4-2,.,.,TRBJ1-1,TGTGCCAGCAGCCACCAAGACAACACTGAAGCTTTCTTT,CASSHQDNTEAFF
TRBV5-6,.,few,TRBJ1-2,TGTGCCAGCAGAATCCTTTCAGGGGACAGCTACACCTTC,CASRILSGDSYTF
TRBV5-6,TRBD1,.,TRBJ2-3,TGTGCCAGCAGCTCGGCCCAGGACAGGTTACGTCCACATACGCAGTATTTT,CASSSAQDRLRPHTQYF